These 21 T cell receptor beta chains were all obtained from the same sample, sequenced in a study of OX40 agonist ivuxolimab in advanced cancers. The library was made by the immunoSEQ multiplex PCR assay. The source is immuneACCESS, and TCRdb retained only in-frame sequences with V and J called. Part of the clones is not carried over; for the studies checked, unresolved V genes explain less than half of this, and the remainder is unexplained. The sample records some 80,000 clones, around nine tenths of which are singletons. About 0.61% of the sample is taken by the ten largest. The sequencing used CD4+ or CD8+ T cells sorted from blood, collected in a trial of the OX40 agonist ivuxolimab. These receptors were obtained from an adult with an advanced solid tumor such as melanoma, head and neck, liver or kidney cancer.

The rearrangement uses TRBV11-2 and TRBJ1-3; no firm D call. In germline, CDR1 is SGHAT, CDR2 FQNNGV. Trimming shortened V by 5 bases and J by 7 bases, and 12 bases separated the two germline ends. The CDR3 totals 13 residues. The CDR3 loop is CASSPGVGNTIYF. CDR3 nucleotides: TGTGCCAGCAGCCCGGGTGTTGGGAACACCATATATTTT.

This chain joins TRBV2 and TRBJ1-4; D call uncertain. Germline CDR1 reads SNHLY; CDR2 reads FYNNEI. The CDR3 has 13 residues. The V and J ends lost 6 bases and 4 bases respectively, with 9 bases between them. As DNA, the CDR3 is TGTGCCAGCAGGACGGGGTTTAATGAAAAACTGTTTTTT. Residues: CASRTGFNEKLFF.

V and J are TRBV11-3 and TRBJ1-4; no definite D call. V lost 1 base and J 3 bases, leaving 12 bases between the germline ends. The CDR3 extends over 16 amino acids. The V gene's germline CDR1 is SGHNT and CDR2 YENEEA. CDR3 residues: CASSLVWSVANEKLFF. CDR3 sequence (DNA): TGTGCCAGCAGCTTAGTATGGTCGGTGGCTAATGAAAAACTGTTTTTT.

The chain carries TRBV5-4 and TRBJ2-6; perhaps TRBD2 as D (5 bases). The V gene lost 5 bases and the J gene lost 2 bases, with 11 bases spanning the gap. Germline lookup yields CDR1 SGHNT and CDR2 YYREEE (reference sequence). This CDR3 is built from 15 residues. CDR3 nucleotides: TGTGCCAGCAGACGAGGGATCCCTGGGGCCAACGTCCTGACTTTC. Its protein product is CASRRGIPGANVLTF.

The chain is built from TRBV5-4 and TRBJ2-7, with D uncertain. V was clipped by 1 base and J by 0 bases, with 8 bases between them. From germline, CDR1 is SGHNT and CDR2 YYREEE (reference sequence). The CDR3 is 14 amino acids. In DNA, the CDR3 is TGTGCCAGCAGCTTGCCAGGACGCTCCTACGAGCAGTACTTC. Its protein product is CASSLPGRSYEQYF.

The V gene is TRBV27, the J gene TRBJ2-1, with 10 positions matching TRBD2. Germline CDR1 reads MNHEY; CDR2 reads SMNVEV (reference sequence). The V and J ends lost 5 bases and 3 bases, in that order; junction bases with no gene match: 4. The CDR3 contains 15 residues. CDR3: CASSRTSGYYNEQFF. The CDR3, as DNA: TGTGCCAGCAGTAGGACTAGCGGCTACTACAATGAGCAGTTCTTC.

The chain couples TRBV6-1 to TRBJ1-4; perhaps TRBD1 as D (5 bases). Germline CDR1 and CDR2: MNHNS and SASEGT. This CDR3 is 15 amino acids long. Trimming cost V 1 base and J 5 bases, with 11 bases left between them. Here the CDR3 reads CASSEGIRDNEKLFF. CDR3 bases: TGTGCCAGCAGTGAAGGAATTAGGGACAATGAAAAACTGTTTTTT.

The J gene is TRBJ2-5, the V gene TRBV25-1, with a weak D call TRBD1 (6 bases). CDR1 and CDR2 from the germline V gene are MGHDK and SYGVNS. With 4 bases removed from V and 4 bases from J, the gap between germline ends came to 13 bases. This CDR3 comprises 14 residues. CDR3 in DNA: TGTGCCAGCAGTGTTTCCAGGGGTCGAGAGACCCAGTACTTC. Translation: CASSVSRGRETQYF.

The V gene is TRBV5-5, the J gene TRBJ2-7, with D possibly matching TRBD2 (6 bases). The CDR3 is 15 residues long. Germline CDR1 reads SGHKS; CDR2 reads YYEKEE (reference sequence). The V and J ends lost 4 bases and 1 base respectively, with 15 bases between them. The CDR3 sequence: CASSGTSHSSYEQYF. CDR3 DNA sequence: TGTGCCAGCAGCGGTACTAGCCATAGTTCCTACGAGCAGTACTTC.

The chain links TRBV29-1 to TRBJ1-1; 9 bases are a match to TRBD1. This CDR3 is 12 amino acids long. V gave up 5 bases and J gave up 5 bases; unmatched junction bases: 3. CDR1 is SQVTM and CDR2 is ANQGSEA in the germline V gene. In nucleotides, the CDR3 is TGCAGCGTTACGACAGGGGGTACTGAAGCTTTCTTT. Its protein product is CSVTTGGTEAFF.

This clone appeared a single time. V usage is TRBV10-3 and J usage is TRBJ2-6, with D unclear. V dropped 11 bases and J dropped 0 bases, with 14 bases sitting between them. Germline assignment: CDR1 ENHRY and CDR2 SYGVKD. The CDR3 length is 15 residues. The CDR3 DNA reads TGTGCCTCATCCACTGCAAACTCTGGGGCCAACGTCCTGACTTTC. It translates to CASSTANSGANVLTF.

CDR3 in amino acids: CASSFWTAHSNQPQHF. CDR3 bases: TGTGCCAGCAGCTTTTGGACGGCTCATAGCAATCAGCCCCAGCATTTT. V gene TRBV5-6 combines with J gene TRBJ1-5; D gene uncertain. Per the germline V gene, CDR1 is SGHDT and CDR2 is YYEEEE. Trimming pared 2 bases from V and 0 bases from J, leaving 12 bases between. There are 16 residues in the CDR3.

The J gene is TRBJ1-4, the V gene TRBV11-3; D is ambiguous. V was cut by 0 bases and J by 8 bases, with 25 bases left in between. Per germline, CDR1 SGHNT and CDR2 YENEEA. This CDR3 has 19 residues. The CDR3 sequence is CASSLERTGNRLRREKLFF. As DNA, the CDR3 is TGTGCCAGCAGCTTAGAGAGGACGGGAAATCGTCTGAGACGGGAAAAACTGTTTTTT.

CDR3 amino acids: CASSTSGGGVQETQYF. In DNA, the CDR3 is TGTGCCAGCAGCACCTCGGGCGGGGGGGTTCAAGAGACCCAGTACTTC. This chain connects TRBV5-4 to TRBJ2-5; 9 bases are shared with TRBD2. CDR3 size: 16 residues. CDR1 and CDR2 from the germline V gene are SGHNT and YYREEE (reference sequence). Germline trimming cut 4 bases from V and 2 bases from J; bases unmatched to any gene: 9.

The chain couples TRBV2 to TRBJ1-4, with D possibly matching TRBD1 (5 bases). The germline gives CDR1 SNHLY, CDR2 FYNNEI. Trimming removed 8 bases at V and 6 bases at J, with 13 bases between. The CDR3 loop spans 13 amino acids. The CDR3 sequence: CASSRELDEKLFF. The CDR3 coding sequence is TGTGCCAGCTCCAGGGAGTTAGATGAAAAACTGTTTTTT.

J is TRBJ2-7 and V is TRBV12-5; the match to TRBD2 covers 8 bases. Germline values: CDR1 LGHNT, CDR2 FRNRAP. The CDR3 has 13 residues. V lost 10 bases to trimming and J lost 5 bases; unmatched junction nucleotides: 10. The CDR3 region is CATPGGGRNEQYF. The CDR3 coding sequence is TGTGCTACCCCCGGGGGGGGGCGAAACGAGCAGTACTTC.

The CDR3 is CASSLHRTNTEAFF. For the CDR3, the DNA is TGTGCCAGCAGCTTACACCGGACCAACACTGAAGCTTTCTTT. The V gene is TRBV2, the J gene TRBJ1-1; no definite D call. The CDR3 spans 14 residues. Germline V gene data show CDR1 as SNHLY and CDR2 as FYNNEI. Between the trimmed V and J ends, which lost 6 bases and 2 bases, there was a span of 13 bases.

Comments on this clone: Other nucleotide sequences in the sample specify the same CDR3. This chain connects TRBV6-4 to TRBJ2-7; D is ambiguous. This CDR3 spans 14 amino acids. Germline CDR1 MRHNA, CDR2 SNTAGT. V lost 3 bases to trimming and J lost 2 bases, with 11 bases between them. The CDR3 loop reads CASSEMDGPYEQYF. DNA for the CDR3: TGTGCCAGCAGTGAAATGGACGGTCCCTACGAGCAGTACTTC.

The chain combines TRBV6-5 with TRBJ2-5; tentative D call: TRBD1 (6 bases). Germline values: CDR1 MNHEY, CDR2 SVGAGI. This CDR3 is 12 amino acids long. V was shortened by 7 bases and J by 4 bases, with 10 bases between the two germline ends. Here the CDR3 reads CASTTGSETQYF. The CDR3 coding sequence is TGTGCCAGCACTACAGGGTCAGAGACCCAGTACTTC.

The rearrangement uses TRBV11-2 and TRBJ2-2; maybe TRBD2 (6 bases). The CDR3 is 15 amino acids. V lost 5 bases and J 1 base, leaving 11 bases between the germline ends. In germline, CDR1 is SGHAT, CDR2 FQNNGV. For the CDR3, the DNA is TGTGCCAGCAGCCCCCACGGGGGGAACACCGGGGAGCTGTTTTTT. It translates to CASSPHGGNTGELFF.

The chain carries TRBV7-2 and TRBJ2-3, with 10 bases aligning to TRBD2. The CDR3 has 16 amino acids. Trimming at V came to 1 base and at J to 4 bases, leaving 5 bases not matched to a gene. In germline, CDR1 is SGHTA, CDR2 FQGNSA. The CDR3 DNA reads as TGTGCCAGCAGCTTAGTTCCTAGCGGGGGAGCAGATACGCAGTATTTT. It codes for CASSLVPSGGADTQYF.